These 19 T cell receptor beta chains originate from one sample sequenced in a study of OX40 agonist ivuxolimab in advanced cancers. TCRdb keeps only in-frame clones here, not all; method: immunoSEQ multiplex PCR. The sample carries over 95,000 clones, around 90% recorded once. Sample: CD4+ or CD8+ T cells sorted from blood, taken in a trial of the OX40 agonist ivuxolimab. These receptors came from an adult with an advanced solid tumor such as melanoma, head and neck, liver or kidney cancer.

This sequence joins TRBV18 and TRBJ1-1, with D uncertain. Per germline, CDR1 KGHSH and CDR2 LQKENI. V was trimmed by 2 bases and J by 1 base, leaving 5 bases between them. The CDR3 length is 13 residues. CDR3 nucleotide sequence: TGTGCCAGCTCACCATTCAAGAACACTGAAGCTTTCTTT. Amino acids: CASSPFKNTEAFF.

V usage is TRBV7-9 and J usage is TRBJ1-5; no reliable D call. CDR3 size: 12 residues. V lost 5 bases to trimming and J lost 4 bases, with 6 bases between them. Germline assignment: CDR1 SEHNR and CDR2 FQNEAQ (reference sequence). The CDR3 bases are TGTGCCAGCAGCGACTTGAATCAGCCCCAGCATTTT. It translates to CASSDLNQPQHF.

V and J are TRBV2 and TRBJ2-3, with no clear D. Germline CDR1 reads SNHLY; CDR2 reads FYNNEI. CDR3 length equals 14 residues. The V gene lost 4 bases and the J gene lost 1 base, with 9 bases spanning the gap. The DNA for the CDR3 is TGTGCCAGCAGTGTTAGTGGGGGCACAGATACGCAGTATTTT. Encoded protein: CASSVSGGTDTQYF. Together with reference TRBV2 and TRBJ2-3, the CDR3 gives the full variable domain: EPEVTQTPSHQVTQMGQEVILRCVPISNHLYFYWYRQILGQKVEFLVSFYNNEISEKSEIFDDQFSVERPDGSNFTLKIRSTKLEDSAMYFCASSVSGGTDTQYFGPGTRLTVL.

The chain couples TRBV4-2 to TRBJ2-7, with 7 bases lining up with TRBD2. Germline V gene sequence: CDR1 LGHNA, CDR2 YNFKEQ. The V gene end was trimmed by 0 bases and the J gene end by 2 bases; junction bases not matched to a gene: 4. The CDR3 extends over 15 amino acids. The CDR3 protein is CASSQDLGGAYEQYF. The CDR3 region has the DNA TGTGCCAGCAGCCAAGATCTGGGGGGGGCCTACGAGCAGTACTTC.

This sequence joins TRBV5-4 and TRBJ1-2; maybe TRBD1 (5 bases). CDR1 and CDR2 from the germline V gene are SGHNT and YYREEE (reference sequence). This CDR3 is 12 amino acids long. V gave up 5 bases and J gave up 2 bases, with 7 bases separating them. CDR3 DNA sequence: TGTGCCAGCAGGGGGGGAAACTATGGCTACACCTTC. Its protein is CASRGGNYGYTF.

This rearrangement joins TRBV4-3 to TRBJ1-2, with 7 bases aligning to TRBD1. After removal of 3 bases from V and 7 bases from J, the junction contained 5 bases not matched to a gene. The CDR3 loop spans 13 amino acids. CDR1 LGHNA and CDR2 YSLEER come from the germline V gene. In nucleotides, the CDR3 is TGCGCCAGCAGCCAGACAGGGTTGAGTGGCTACACCTTC. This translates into CASSQTGLSGYTF.

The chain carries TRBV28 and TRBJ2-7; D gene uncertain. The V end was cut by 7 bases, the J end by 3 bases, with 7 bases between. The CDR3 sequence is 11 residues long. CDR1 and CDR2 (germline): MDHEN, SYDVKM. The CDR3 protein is CASTRDYEQYF. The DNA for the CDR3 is TGTGCCAGCACCCGAGACTACGAGCAGTACTTC.

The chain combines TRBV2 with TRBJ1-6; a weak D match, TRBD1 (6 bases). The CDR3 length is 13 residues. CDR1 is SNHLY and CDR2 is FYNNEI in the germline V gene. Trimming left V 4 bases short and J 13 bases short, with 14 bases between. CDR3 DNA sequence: TGTGCCAGCAGTGCTTCTGCGGGACACCCCCTCCACTTT. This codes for CASSASAGHPLHF. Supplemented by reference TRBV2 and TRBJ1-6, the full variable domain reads EPEVTQTPSHQVTQMGQEVILRCVPISNHLYFYWYRQILGQKVEFLVSFYNNEISEKSEIFDDQFSVERPDGSNFTLKIRSTKLEDSAMYFCASSASAGHPLHFGNGTRLTVT.

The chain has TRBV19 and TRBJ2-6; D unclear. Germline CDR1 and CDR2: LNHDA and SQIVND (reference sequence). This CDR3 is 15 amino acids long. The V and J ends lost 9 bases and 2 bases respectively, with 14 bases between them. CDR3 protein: CASHLRLAGANVLTF. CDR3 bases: TGTGCCAGCCACCTGAGGTTGGCTGGGGCCAACGTCCTGACTTTC. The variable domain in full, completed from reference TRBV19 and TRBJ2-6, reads DGGITQSPKYLFRKEGQNVTLSCEQNLNHDAMYWYRQDPGQGLRLIYYSQIVNDFQKGDIAEGYSVSREKKESFPLTVTSAQKNPTAFYLCASHLRLAGANVLTFGAGSRLTVL.

The CDR3, as DNA: TGTGCCAGCAGCTTGGGTCCAGAGAACACTGAAGCTTTCTTT. Translation gives CASSLGPENTEAFF. V and J are TRBV5-8 and TRBJ1-1, with D unclear. V was shortened by 0 bases and J by 1 base, with 7 bases between the two germline ends. Germline V lookup: CDR1 SGHTS, CDR2 YDEGEE. The CDR3 is 14 amino acids.

The CDR3: CASSWDRGYEQYF. CDR3 nucleotide sequence: TGTGCCAGCAGCTGGGACAGAGGATACGAGCAGTACTTC. The V gene is TRBV11-3, the J gene TRBJ2-5; 7 nucleotides align to TRBD1. The J call may be faulty, since TRBJ2-7 better matches the DNA end. Germline V gene sequence: CDR1 SGHNT, CDR2 YENEEA. The CDR3 extends over 13 amino acids.

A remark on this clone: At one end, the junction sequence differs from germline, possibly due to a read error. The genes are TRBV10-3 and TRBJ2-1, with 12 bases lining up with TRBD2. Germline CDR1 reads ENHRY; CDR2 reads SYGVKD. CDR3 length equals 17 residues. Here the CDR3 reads CAISQASGGASDNEQFF. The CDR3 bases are TGTGCCATCAGCCAAGCTAGCGGGGGGGCCTCCGACAATGAGCAGTTCTTC.

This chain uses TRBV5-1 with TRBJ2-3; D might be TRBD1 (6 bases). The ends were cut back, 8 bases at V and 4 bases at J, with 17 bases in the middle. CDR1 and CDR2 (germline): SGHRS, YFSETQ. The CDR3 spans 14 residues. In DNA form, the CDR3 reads TGCGCCAGTCTCCAGGGGCTGGGCGCAGATACGCAGTATTTT. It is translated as CASLQGLGADTQYF.

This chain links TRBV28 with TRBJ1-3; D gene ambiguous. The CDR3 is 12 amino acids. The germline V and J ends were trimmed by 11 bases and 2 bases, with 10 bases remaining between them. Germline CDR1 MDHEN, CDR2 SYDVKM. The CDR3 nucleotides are TGTGCCGGGAGTAGGACTGGAAACACCATATATTTT. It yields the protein CAGSRTGNTIYF.

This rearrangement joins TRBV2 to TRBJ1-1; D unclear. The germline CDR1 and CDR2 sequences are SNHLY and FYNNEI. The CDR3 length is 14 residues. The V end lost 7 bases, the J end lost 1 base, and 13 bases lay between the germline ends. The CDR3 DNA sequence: TGTGCCAGCAAAGAATGGCTTTCGAACACTGAAGCTTTCTTT. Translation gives CASKEWLSNTEAFF.

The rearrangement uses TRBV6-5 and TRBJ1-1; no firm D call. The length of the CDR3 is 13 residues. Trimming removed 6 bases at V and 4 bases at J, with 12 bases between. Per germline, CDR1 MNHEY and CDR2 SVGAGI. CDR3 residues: CASRLPGSTEAFF. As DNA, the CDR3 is TGTGCCAGCAGACTCCCGGGGTCCACTGAAGCTTTCTTT.

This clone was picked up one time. The CDR3, as DNA: TGTGCCAGCATGAGGACCGGAGATGTGCACGAGCAGTACTTC. Protein sequence: CASMRTGDVHEQYF. This chain joins TRBV2 and TRBJ2-7; D call uncertain. CDR3 length: 14 residues. V shed 7 bases and J shed 5 bases, with 18 bases lying between them. Germline values: CDR1 SNHLY, CDR2 FYNNEI.

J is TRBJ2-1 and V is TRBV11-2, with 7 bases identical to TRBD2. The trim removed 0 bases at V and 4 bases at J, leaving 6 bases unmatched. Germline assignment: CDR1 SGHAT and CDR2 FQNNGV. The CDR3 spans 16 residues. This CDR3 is CASSLDVQRGYNEQFF. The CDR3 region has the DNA TGTGCCAGCAGCTTAGATGTCCAGCGGGGTTACAATGAGCAGTTCTTC.

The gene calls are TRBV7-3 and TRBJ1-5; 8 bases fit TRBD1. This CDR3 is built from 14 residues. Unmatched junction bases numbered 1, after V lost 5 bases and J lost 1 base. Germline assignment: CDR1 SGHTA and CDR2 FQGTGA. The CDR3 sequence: CASSRTGSNQPQHF. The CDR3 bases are TGTGCCAGCAGCCGGACAGGGAGCAATCAGCCCCAGCATTTT.